The text below deals with one T cell receptor (beta chain). This record belongs to a study of blood T cell repertoires in COVID-19. Adults between roughly 18 and 100 years of age took part from more than 20 US areas. Cohorts were determined from participant-reported clinical history. TCRdb's copy holds only in-frame clones and misses some; the assay was immunoSEQ multiplex PCR. Of about 260,000 clones listed, about nine tenths are singletons. The CDR3 runs 16 residues. The germline V and J ends were trimmed by 3 bases and 4 bases, with 20 bases remaining between them. Per germline, CDR1 SGHTS and CDR2 YDEGEE.

The source material was PBMCs or T cells enriched from blood (not recorded which). V and J are TRBV5-8 and TRBJ2-7, with D possibly matching TRBD2 (6 bases). This clonotype was obtained from a woman aged 30 to 39 with acute COVID-19. The CDR3 bases are TGTGCCAGCAGCTCCGGACCTTGGAAGGGGACTTACGAGCAGTACTTC. Translated, it gives CASSSGPWKGTYEQYF.